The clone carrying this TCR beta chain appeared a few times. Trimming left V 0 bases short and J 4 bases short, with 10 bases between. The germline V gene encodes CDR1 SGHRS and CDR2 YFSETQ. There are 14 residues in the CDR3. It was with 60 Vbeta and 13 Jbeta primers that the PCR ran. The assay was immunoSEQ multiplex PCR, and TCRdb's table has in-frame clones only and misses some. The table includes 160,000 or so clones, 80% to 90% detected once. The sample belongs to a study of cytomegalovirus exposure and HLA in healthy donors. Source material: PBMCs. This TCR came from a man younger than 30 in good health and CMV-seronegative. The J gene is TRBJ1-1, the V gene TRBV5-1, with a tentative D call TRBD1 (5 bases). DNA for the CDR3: TGCGCCAGCAGCTTGGCGGGGGGGTTCACTGAAGCTTTCTTT. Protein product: CASSLAGGFTEAFF.